The clone carrying this T cell receptor beta chain was seen more than once but under ten times. Its matching antigen is unknown. TCRdb reanalysed the RT-PCR reads using MiXCR and keeps one entry per CDR3 protein. The table records 610,000 or so distinct CDR3 sequences, roughly 15% of them present only once. The data stem from a study of response to subunit inactivated influenza vaccine. Study outcomes and limitations: Each seasonal influenza vaccination recruits few new T cells, the authors suggested.

The TCR was taken from a man in his fifties or sixties who received an inactivated influenza vaccine. This specimen was PBMCs from blood, taken 11 to 12 days after vaccination.

The CDR3, as DNA: TGTGCCAGCAGACCGGGACAGGGGGCCCTAAGGTACGAGCAGTACTTC. This codes for CASRPGQGALRYEQYF. The rearrangement uses TRBV6-2 or TRBV6-3 and TRBJ2-7, with 12 nucleotides matching TRBD1. The CDR3 is 16 residues long. After removal of 6 bases from V and 4 bases from J, the junction contained 10 bases not matched to a gene. CDR1 MNHEY and CDR2 SVGEGT come from the germline V gene.